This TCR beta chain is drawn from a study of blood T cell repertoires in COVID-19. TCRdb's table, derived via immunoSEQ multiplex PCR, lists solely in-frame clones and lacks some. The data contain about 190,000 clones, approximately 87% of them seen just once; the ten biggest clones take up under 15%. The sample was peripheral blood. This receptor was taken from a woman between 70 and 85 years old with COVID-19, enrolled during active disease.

The DNA for the CDR3 is TGCAGCGTTGAGGGGGGGGCCCGAAGTCTCTATGGCTACACCTTC. This translates into CSVEGGARSLYGYTF. This chain links TRBV29-1 with TRBJ1-2, with a weak D call TRBD1 (6 bases). This CDR3 spans 15 amino acids. The V end lost 3 bases, the J end lost 4 bases, and 18 bases lay between the germline ends. The germline V gene has CDR1 SQVTM and CDR2 ANQGSEA.